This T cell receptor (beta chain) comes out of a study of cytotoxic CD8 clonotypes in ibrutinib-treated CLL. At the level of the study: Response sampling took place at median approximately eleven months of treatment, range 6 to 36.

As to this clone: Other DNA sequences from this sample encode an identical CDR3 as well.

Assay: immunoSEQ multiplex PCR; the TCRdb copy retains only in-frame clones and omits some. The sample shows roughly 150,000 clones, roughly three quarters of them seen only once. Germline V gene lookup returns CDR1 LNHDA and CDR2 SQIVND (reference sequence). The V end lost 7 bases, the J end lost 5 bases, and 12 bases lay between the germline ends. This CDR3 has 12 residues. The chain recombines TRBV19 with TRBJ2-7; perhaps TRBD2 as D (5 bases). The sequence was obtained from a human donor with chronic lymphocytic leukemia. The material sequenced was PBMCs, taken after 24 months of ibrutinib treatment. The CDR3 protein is CASTNRRDEQYF. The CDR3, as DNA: TGTGCCAGTACCAACCGGCGGGACGAGCAGTACTTC.